This T cell receptor (beta chain) was recovered during a study of T cells in Graves' hyperthyroidism and ophthalmopathy. Study-level points and caveats: Stable hyperthyroidism and ophthalmopathy were separated using 13 V-J signatures. Most expanded thyroid clonotypes above 0.001 recurred in blood. A median about 6.2 months before onset, the model predicted ophthalmopathy.

Amplified TCR beta CDR3 regions came from RNA transcripts. A first-round RT-PCR of the TCR CDR3 used the HTBI primer set. TCRdb re-analysed the multiplex PCR reads in MiXCR, keeping a single row per CDR3 protein. Found here are hundreds of thousands of distinct CDR3 sequences, roughly 14% of them singletons; the top ten hold under 15%. This clonotype was seen repeatedly, ten times or more. Antigen unknown. The CDR3 runs to 14 residues. CDR1 and CDR2 (germline): SGHRS, YFSETQ. V shed 1 base and J shed 3 bases, with 11 bases lying between them. Sequencing was done on a sample of blood. The chain employs TRBV5-1 and TRBJ2-7; D might be TRBD1 (6 bases). The receptor comes from a man younger than 35 with Graves' ophthalmopathy. The CDR3 bases are TGCGCCAGCAGCTTGCCAGGGGAGCACTACGAGCAGTACTTC. As protein: CASSLPGEHYEQYF.